Each of the 11 T cell receptor beta chains below was sequenced from the same sample in a study of metastatic and nonmetastatic thyroid tumors. Patients underwent thyroid surgery, and none had received any treatment before it. TCRdb re-called the PCR reads through MiXCR. The sample has tens of thousands of clones, roughly 24% seen once. The sample taken for sequencing was tumor tissue. These TCRs come from a female donor with papillary thyroid cancer or a benign thyroid nodule (not recorded which). Some clones in this sample may be carry-over from other donors' samples.

V is TRBV5-4 and J is TRBJ2-5; D is uncertain. Trimming left V 0 bases short and J 5 bases short, with 5 bases between. The CDR3 contains 12 residues. Looked up from germline, CDR1 is SGHNT and CDR2 is YYREEE (reference sequence). The CDR3 protein is CASSLGRETQYF. Here the CDR3 DNA reads TGTGCCAGCAGCTTGGGAAGGGAGACCCAGTACTTC.

This clone was recorded many times. This chain joins TRBV11-1 and TRBJ2-5, with D possibly matching TRBD1 (5 bases). Between the trimmed V and J ends, which lost 2 bases and 2 bases, there was a span of 9 bases. CDR3 length: 14 amino acids. The V gene's germline CDR1 is SGHAT and CDR2 FQDESV (reference sequence). CDR3 nucleotides: TGTGCCAGCAGCTTACAAGGGGCACAAGAGACCCAGTACTTC. It yields the protein CASSLQGAQETQYF.

The table lists this clone with a few counts. The chain joins TRBV28 to TRBJ1-2, with 8 bases lining up with TRBD1. Germline V gene sequence: CDR1 MDHEN, CDR2 SYDVKM. Unmatched junction bases numbered 5, after V lost 4 bases and J lost 4 bases. This CDR3 region has 14 residues. The CDR3 coding sequence is TGTGCCAGCAGTTCTGACAGGGGCATCTATGGCTACACCTTC. Translating it yields CASSSDRGIYGYTF.

This clone was recorded many times. The CDR3 here is CASSYPGDEQYF. The CDR3 bases are TGTGCCAGCAGCTACCCAGGGGACGAGCAGTACTTC. This chain links TRBV5-4 with TRBJ2-7; D may be TRBD1 (6 bases). This CDR3 comprises 12 residues. Trimming left V 3 bases short and J 5 bases short, with 9 bases between. CDR1 and CDR2 (germline): SGHNT, YYREEE (reference sequence).

By sample fraction, this clone is medium-sized. The chain combines TRBV7-9 with TRBJ2-3, with 14 bases that match TRBD2. This CDR3 is built from 16 residues. Trimming removed 4 bases from V and 4 bases from J; junction bases left unmatched: 4. The V gene's germline CDR1 is SEHNR and CDR2 FQNEAQ (reference sequence). This chain's CDR3 is CASSSGLAGVADTQYF. The CDR3 bases are TGTGCCAGCAGCTCGGGACTAGCGGGAGTTGCAGATACGCAGTATTTT. Supplemented by reference TRBV7-9 and TRBJ2-3, the full variable domain reads DTGVSQNPRHKITKRGQNVTFRCDPISEHNRLYWYRQTLGQGPEFLTYFQNEAQLEKSRLLSDRFSAERPKGSFSTLEIQRTEQGDSAMYLCASSSGLAGVADTQYFGPGTRLTVL.

In this sample, this clone is medium-sized (0.01 to 0.1%). The chain is built from TRBV5-1 and TRBJ2-2; 11 bases match TRBD2. CDR3 length: 17 amino acids. Germline CDR1 and CDR2: SGHRS and YFSETQ. Unmatched junction bases numbered 8, after V lost 4 bases and J lost 3 bases. Here the CDR3 reads CASSLNGLAGDTGELFF. The CDR3 DNA reads TGCGCCAGCAGCCTTAACGGACTAGCGGGTGACACCGGGGAGCTGTTTTTT.

Comments on this clone: An end of the junction differs from the germline gene, which may be a read error. The J gene is TRBJ1-3, the V gene TRBV20-1, with D hard to call. The CDR3 loop spans 11 amino acids. In germline, CDR1 is DFQATT, CDR2 SNEGSKA (reference sequence). The chain's CDR3 is CTANVGNTIYF. The CDR3 DNA is TGCACTGCTAATGTTGGAAACACCATATATTTT.

This clone was picked up a small number of times. The J gene is TRBJ2-7, the V gene TRBV6-1, with D tentatively TRBD2 (6 bases). Between the trimmed V and J ends, which lost 2 bases and 3 bases, there was a span of 8 bases. The CDR3 extends over 13 amino acids. In germline, CDR1 is MNHNS, CDR2 SASEGT. CDR3 DNA sequence: TGTGCCAGCAGTGAACTAGCGAACTACGAGCAGTACTTC. It specifies CASSELANYEQYF.

By frequency in the sample, this clone is medium-sized. The chain recombines TRBV6-2 or TRBV6-3 with TRBJ1-5; 7 positions agree with TRBD1. CDR3 length: 13 residues. V dropped 6 bases and J dropped 7; count of bases not matched to a gene: 6. The germline gives CDR1 MNHEY, CDR2 SVGEGT. Written as DNA, the CDR3 is TGTGCCAGCAGCTACAGGGGAGGACAGCCCCAGCATTTT. It codes for CASSYRGGQPQHF.

The table lists this clone with a few counts. At one end, the junction sequence differs from germline, possibly due to a read error. J is TRBJ1-6 and V is TRBV27; D unclear. CDR3 length: 13 amino acids. Germline-derived CDR1 and CDR2 are MNHEY and SMNVEV (reference sequence). The CDR3 region is CAISLSGSVSLHF. In nucleotides, the CDR3 is TGTGCCATCAGTTTATCGGGGTCGGTATCCCTCCACTTT.

Turning to this clone: The CDR3 does not close with the conserved phenylalanine or tryptophan, likely indicating a read error. V and J are TRBV3-1 and TRBJ2-7; weak D call: TRBD2 (6 bases). The CDR3 is 12 residues long. Germline CDR1 is LGHDT and CDR2 is YNNKEL (reference sequence). V lost 7 bases and J lost 2, with 9 bases in between. CDR3: CASIRGAYEQYS. As DNA, the CDR3 is TGTGCCAGCATCCGCGGGGCCTACGAGCAGTACTCC.